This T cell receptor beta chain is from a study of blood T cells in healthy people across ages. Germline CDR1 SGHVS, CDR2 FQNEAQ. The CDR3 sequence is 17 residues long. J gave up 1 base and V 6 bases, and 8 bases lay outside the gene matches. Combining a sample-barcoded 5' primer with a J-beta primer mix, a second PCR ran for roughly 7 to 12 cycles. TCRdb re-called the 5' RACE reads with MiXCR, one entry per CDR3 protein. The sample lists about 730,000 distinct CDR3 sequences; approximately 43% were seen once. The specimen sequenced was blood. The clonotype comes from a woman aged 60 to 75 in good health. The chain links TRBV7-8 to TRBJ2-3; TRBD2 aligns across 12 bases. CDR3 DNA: TGTGCCAGCAGGCGGTGGGGACTAGCGGGCGGCACAGATACGCAGTATTTT. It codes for CASRRWGLAGGTDTQYF.